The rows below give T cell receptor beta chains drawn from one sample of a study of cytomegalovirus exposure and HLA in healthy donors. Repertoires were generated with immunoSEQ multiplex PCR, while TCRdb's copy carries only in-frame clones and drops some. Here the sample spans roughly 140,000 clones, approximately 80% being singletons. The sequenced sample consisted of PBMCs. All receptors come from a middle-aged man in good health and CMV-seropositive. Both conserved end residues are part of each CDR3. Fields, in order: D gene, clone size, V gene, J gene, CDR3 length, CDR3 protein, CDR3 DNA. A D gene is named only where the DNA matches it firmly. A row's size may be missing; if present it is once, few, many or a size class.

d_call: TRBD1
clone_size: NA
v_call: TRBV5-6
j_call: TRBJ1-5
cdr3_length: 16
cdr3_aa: CASSGGQGALNQPQHF
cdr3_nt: TGTGCCAGCAGCGGGGGACAGGGGGCCCTAAATCAGCCCCAGCATTTT

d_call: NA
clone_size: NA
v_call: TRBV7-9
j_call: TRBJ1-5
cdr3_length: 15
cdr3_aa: CASSPGQKPHQPQHF
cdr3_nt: TGTGCCAGCAGCCCAGGACAGAAGCCCCATCAGCCCCAGCATTTT

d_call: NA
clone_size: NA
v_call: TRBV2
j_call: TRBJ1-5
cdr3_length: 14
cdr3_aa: CASSPGRGLYPQHF
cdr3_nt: TGTGCCAGCAGCCCCGGTAGAGGACTCTATCCCCAGCATTTT

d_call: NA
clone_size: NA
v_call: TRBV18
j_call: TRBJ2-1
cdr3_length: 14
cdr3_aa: CASSAPGSYNEQFF
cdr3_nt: TGTGCCAGCTCCGCTCCGGGCTCCTACAATGAGCAGTTCTTC

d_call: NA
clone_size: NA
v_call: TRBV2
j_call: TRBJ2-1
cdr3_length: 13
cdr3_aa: CASRTTEGNEQFF
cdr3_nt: TGTGCCAGCAGGACTACTGAAGGTAATGAGCAGTTCTTC

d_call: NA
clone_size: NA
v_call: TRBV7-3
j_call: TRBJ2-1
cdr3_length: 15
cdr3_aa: CASRSIPGVGNEQFF
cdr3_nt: TGTGCCAGCAGGTCCATCCCGGGAGTTGGTAATGAGCAGTTCTTC

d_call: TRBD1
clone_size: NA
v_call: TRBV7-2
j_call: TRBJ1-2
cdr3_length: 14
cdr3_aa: CASSRQGAGYGYTF
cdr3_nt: TGTGCCAGCAGCCGACAGGGGGCGGGCTATGGCTACACCTTC

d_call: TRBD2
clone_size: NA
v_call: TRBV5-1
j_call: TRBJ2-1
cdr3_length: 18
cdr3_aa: CASGTSGGPPSSYNEQFF
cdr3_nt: TGCGCCAGCGGAACTAGCGGGGGTCCACCTAGCTCCTACAATGAGCAGTTCTTC

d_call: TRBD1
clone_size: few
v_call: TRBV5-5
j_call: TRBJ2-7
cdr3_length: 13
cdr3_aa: CASSFRQGYEQYF
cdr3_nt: TGTGCCAGCAGCTTTAGACAGGGCTACGAGCAGTACTTC

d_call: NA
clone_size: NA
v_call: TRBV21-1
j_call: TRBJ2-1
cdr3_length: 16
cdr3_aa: CASRGSKGLAGGEQFF
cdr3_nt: TGTGCCAGCAGGGGATCCAAAGGACTAGCGGGAGGGGAGCAGTTCTTC

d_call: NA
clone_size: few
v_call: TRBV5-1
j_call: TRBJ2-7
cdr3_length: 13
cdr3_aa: CASSNGQNYEQYF
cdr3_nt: TGCGCCAGCAGCAACGGACAGAACTACGAGCAGTACTTC

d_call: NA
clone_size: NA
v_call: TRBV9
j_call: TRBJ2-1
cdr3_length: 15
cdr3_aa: CASSVGGAKYNEQFF
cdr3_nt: TGTGCCAGCAGCGTTGGGGGGGCGAAGTACAATGAGCAGTTCTTC

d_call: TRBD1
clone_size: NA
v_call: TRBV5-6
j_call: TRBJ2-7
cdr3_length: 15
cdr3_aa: CASSSVDRAYYEQYF
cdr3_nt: TGTGCCAGCAGCTCAGTGGACAGGGCTTATTACGAGCAGTACTTC

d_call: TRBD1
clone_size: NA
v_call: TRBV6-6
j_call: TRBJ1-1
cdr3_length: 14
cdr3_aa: CASRVGTANTEAFF
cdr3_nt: TGTGCCAGCAGGGTGGGGACAGCGAACACTGAAGCTTTCTTT

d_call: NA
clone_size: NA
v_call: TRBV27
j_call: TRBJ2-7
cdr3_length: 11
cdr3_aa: CASSLEGEQYF
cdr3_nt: TGTGCCAGCAGTTTAGAGGGCGAGCAGTACTTC

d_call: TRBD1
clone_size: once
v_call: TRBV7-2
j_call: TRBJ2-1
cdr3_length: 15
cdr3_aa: CASSIDRGPYNEQFF
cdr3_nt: TGTGCCAGCAGCATTGACAGGGGGCCCTACAATGAGCAGTTCTTC

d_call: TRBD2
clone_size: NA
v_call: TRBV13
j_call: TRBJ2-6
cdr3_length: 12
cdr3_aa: CASSRKRGGVAF
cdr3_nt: TGTGCCAGCAGCCGCAAACGGGGGGGGGTCGCTTTC

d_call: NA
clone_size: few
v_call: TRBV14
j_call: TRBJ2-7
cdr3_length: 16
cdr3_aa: CASSQVRGLGTYEQYF
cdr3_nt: TGTGCCAGCAGCCAAGTGCGGGGCCTGGGGACCTACGAGCAGTACTTC

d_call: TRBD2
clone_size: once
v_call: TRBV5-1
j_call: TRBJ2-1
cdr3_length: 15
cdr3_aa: CASSSRVAGENEQFF
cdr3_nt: TGCGCCAGCAGCTCCCGGGTAGCGGGAGAAAATGAGCAGTTCTTC

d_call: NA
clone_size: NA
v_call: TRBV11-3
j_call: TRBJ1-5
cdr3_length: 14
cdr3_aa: CASSLGPEGQPQHF
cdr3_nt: TGTGCCAGCAGCTTAGGGCCAGAGGGACAGCCCCAGCATTTT

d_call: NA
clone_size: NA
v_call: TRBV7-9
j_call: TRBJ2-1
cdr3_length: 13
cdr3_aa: CSSSSDDLYEQFF
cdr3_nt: TGTTCCAGCAGCTCCGACGACTTATACGAGCAGTTCTTC

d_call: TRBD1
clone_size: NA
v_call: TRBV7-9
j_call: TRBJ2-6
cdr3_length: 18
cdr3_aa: CASSGPGQPHSGANVLTF
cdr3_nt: TGTGCCAGCAGCGGGCCGGGACAGCCTCACTCTGGGGCCAACGTCCTGACTTTC

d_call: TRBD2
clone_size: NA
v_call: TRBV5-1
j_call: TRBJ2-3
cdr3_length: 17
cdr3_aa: CASSLAVAGGSEDTQYF
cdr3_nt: TGCGCCAGCAGCTTGGCCGTAGCGGGGGGCTCAGAAGATACGCAGTATTTT

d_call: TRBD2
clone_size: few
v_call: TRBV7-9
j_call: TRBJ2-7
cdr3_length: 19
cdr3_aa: CASSRPSRTSGRGRGEQYF
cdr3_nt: TGTGCCAGCAGCCGCCCCTCCCGGACTAGCGGGAGGGGTAGGGGGGAGCAGTACTTC

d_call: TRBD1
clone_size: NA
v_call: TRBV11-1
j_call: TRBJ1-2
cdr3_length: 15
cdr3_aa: CASSLERTGDYGYTF
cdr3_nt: TGTGCCAGCAGCTTAGAGCGGACAGGGGACTATGGCTACACCTTC

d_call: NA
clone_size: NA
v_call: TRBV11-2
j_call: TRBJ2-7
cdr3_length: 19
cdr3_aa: CASSPGGTGQPTQRYEQYF
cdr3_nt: TGTGCCAGCAGCCCTGGAGGAACAGGACAGCCCACCCAAAGGTACGAGCAGTACTTC

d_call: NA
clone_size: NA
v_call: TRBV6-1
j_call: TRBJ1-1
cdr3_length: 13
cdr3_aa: CASSRQVDTEAFF
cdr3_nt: TGTGCCAGCAGCAGACAGGTGGACACTGAAGCTTTCTTT

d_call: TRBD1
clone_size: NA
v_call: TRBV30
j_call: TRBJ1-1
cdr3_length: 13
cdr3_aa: CAWGFTGVTEAFF
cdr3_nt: TGTGCCTGGGGGTTCACAGGGGTTACTGAAGCTTTCTTT

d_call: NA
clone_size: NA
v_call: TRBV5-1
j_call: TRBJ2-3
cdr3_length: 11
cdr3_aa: CASTSTDTQYF
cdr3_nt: TGCGCCAGCACGAGCACAGATACGCAGTATTTT

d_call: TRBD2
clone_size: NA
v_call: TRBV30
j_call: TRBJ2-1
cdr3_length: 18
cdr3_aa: CAWSVMRTSGRAINEQFF
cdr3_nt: TGTGCCTGGAGTGTAATGAGGACTAGCGGGAGGGCCATCAATGAGCAGTTCTTC

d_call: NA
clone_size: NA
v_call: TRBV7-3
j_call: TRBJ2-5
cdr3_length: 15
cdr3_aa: CASSLTSQDQETQYF
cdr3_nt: TGTGCCAGCAGCTTAACCAGCCAGGATCAAGAGACCCAGTACTTC

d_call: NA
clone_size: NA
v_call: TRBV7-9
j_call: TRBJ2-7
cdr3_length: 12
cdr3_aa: CASAGDNYEQYF
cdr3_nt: TGTGCCAGCGCCGGGGACAACTACGAGCAGTACTTC

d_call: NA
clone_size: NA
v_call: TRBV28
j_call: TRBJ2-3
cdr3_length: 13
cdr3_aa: CASSRDNVDTQYF
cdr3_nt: TGTGCCAGCAGTCGGGACAACGTAGATACGCAGTATTTT

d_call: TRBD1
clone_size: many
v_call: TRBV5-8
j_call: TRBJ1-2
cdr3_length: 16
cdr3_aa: CASSGDRGRHRVGYTF
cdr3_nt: TGTGCCAGCAGCGGGGACAGGGGGCGTCACAGGGTTGGCTACACCTTC

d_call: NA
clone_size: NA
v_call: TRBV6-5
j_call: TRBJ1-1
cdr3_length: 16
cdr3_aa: CASSYATGFGNTEAFF
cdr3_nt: TGTGCCAGCAGTTACGCCACAGGGTTTGGTAACACTGAAGCTTTCTTT

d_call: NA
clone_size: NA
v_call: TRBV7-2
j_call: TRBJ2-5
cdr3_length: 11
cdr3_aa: CASSQRGTQYF
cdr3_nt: TGTGCCAGCAGCCAACGGGGGACCCAGTACTTC

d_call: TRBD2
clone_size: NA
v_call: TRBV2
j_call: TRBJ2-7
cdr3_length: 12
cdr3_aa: CASRGLVREQYF
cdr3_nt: TGTGCCAGCAGGGGACTAGTGCGGGAGCAGTACTTC

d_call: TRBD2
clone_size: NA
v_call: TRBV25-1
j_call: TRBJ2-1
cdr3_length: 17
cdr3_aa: CASSEYPTSGRANEQFF
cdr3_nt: TGTGCCAGCAGTGAATATCCCACTAGCGGGAGGGCCAATGAGCAGTTCTTC

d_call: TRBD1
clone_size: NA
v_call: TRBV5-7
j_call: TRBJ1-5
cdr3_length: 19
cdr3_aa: CASSSTRDRGPYSNQPQHF
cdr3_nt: TGTGCCAGCAGTTCCACTCGGGACAGGGGGCCGTATAGCAATCAGCCCCAGCATTTT

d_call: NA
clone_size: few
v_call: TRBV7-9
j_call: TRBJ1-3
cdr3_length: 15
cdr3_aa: CASSPAGVMLYTIYF
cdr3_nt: TGTGCCAGCAGCCCTGCAGGGGTCATGCTCTACACCATATATTTT

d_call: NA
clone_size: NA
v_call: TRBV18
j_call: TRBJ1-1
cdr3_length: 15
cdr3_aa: CASSPRDTLNTEAFF
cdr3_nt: TGTGCCAGCTCACCACGGGACACTTTGAACACTGAAGCTTTCTTT

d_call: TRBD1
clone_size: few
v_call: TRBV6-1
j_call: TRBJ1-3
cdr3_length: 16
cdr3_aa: CASSAHRGTSGNTIYF
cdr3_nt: TGTGCCAGCAGTGCTCACAGGGGAACTAGCGGAAACACCATATATTTT

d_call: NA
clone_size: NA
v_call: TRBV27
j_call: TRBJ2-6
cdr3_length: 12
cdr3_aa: CASSFDRDVLTF
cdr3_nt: TGTGCCAGCAGTTTCGACCGGGACGTCCTGACTTTC

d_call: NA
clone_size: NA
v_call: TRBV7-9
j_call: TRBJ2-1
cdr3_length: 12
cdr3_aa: CASSNDRGEQFF
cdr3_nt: TGTGCCAGCAGCAATGATCGGGGTGAGCAGTTCTTC

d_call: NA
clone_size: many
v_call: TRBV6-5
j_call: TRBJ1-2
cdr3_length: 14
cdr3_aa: CASSPGGHNYGYTF
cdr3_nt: TGTGCCAGCAGTCCCGGGGGGCATAACTATGGCTACACCTTC